The 14 T cell receptor beta chains below all came from one sample that was sequenced in a study of Graves' ophthalmopathy and Graves' hyperthyroidism. The sequenced template was RNA, covering the TCR beta CDR3 region. A first-round RT-PCR used HTBI primers, followed by a second-round multiplex PCR. Via MiXCR, TCRdb re-called the multiplex PCR reads, giving one row per CDR3 protein. Of about 1.2 million distinct CDR3 sequences in the sample, approximately 35% were seen once. The specimen was peripheral blood or thyroid tissue (not recorded which). The receptors derive from an adult man with Graves' hyperthyroidism.

Remarks on this clonotype: Since a much larger clone is just one base distant, this may be a read error. The V gene is TRBV4-1, the J gene TRBJ1-1, with D perhaps matching TRBD1 (5 bases). This CDR3 contains 13 residues. V lost 4 bases and J 6 bases, leaving 12 bases between the germline ends. Germline V gives CDR1 MGHRA, CDR2 YSYEKL. For the CDR3, the DNA is TGCGCCAGCAGCCCTCAGGGTTGGGCTGAAGCTTTCTTT. Protein product: CASSPQGWAEAFF.

V usage is TRBV12-3 or TRBV12-4 and J usage is TRBJ2-7; D ambiguous. This CDR3 region has 12 residues. Trimming cost V 2 bases and J 3 bases, with 5 bases left between them. This chain's CDR3 is CASSLINYEQYF. The DNA for the CDR3 is TGTGCCAGCAGTTTAATAAACTACGAGCAGTACTTC.

Only a few counts were recorded for this clonotype. The chain combines TRBV5-1 with TRBJ1-1; possibly TRBD1 for D (6 bases). The CDR3 has 15 residues. The ends were cut back, 4 bases at V and 4 bases at J, with 17 bases in the middle. The germline V gene encodes CDR1 SGHRS and CDR2 YFSETQ. The CDR3 loop is CASSPNTARGTEAFF. Written as DNA, the CDR3 is TGCGCCAGCAGCCCAAACACGGCCAGGGGCACTGAAGCTTTCTTT.

There are many counts of this clonotype. The chain joins TRBV7-9 to TRBJ2-2, with TRBD2 matching 10 bases. Trimming cost V 4 bases and J 4 bases; bases outside gene matches: 6. This CDR3 is 16 amino acids long. Germline V gene data show CDR1 as SEHNR and CDR2 as FQNEAQ (reference sequence). The CDR3 sequence is CASSSAGGLGTGELFF. The CDR3 DNA sequence: TGTGCCAGCAGCTCAGCGGGAGGGCTGGGCACCGGGGAGCTGTTTTTT.

V gene TRBV7-2 combines with J gene TRBJ1-2; D not certain. CDR1 is SGHTA and CDR2 is FQGNSA in the germline V gene. Trimming shortened V by 3 bases and J by 3 bases, and 11 bases separated the two germline ends. This CDR3 contains 14 residues. The CDR3 nucleotides are TGTGCCAGCAGCTTTATCCCCCGTGACTATGGCTACACCTTC. Its translation is CASSFIPRDYGYTF. Complete variable domain (other parts from reference TRBV7-2 and TRBJ1-2): GAGVSQSPSNKVTEKGKDVELRCDPISGHTALYWYRQSLGQGLEFLIYFQGNSAPDKSGLPSDRFSAERTGGSVSTLTIQRTQQEDSAVYLCASSFIPRDYGYTFGSGTRLTVV.

This clonotype was found many times. This chain links TRBV2 with TRBJ2-2; maybe TRBD1 (5 bases). From germline, CDR1 is SNHLY and CDR2 FYNNEI. CDR3 size: 14 residues. Trimming cost V 11 bases and J 3 bases, with 16 bases left between them. CDR3 bases: TGTGCCTCCCTCCGGCAGGGCGACACCGGGGAGCTGTTTTTT. Translated: CASLRQGDTGELFF.

This clonotype was seen many times. The chain carries TRBV7-2 and TRBJ2-7; 10 bases match TRBD2. The CDR3 sequence is 13 residues long. V lost 1 base, J lost 12 bases, and 6 bases stayed unmatched. Germline CDR1 is SGHTA and CDR2 is FQGNSA. The CDR3 region is CASSLVSGGAPYF. DNA of the CDR3: TGTGCCAGCAGCTTAGTGAGCGGGGGGGCCCCGTACTTC. Drawing the rest from reference TRBV7-2 and TRBJ2-7, the complete variable domain is GAGVSQSPSNKVTEKGKDVELRCDPISGHTALYWYRQSLGQGLEFLIYFQGNSAPDKSGLPSDRFSAERTGGSVSTLTIQRTQQEDSAVYLCASSLVSGGAPYFGPGTRLTVT.

The gene calls are TRBV20-1 and TRBJ2-2; D unclear. This CDR3 comprises 13 residues. V lost 5 bases, J lost 2 bases, and 9 bases lay in between. Germline lookup yields CDR1 DFQATT and CDR2 SNEGSKA (reference sequence). The CDR3 loop is CSAPRENTGELFF. CDR3 sequence (DNA): TGCAGTGCTCCCCGAGAAAACACCGGGGAGCTGTTTTTT.

This chain connects TRBV10-3 to TRBJ2-7; 13 nucleotides agree with TRBD2. This CDR3 is 15 amino acids long. Germline lookup yields CDR1 ENHRY and CDR2 SYGVKD. Germline trimming cut 8 bases from V and 5 bases from J; bases unmatched to any gene: 9. CDR3 amino acids: CAIGTSGTGRNEQYF. Written as DNA, the CDR3 is TGTGCCATCGGGACTAGCGGGACAGGGAGGAACGAGCAGTACTTC.

The chain joins TRBV20-1 to TRBJ1-4; possible D gene TRBD1, 6 bases. Trimming took 5 bases from V and 7 from J, leaving 8 bases between them. Germline CDR1 and CDR2: DFQATT and SNEGSKA (reference sequence). The CDR3 has 11 residues. The CDR3 sequence is CSAEDSEKLFF. The CDR3 bases are TGCAGTGCTGAGGACAGTGAAAAACTGTTTTTT.

This clonotype was seen many times. The chain has TRBV10-3 and TRBJ2-7; D is perhaps TRBD2 (7 bases). The CDR3 has 14 residues. Trimming stripped 4 bases from V and 1 base from J, with 11 bases between. The germline V gene has CDR1 ENHRY and CDR2 SYGVKD. CDR3 DNA sequence: TGTGCCATCAGTGGGGGGGGCCCTTCCTACGAGCAGTACTTC. Its translation: CAISGGGPSYEQYF.

This chain joins TRBV7-9 and TRBJ1-3; no firm D call. The CDR3 runs 13 residues. Trimming took 3 bases from V and 5 from J, leaving 8 bases between them. Germline loops: CDR1 SEHNR, CDR2 FQNEAQ (reference sequence). The CDR3 coding sequence is TGTGCCAGCAGCTTCGTCCCTCGAAACACCATATATTTT. Translating gives CASSFVPRNTIYF.

V usage is TRBV11-2 and J usage is TRBJ1-4, with a weak D call TRBD1 (5 bases). The length of the CDR3 is 16 residues. Trimming left V 3 bases short and J 5 bases short, with 16 bases between. Germline V lookup: CDR1 SGHAT, CDR2 FQNNGV. The CDR3 sequence: CASSFTPTAENEKLFF. CDR3 in DNA: TGTGCCAGCAGCTTTACCCCGACAGCGGAAAATGAAAAACTGTTTTTT. Filled out from reference TRBV11-2 and TRBJ1-4, the complete variable domain reads EAGVAQSPRYKIIEKRQSVAFWCNPISGHATLYWYQQILGQGPKLLIQFQNNGVVDDSQLPKDRFSAERLKGVDSTLKIQPAKLEDSAVYLCASSFTPTAENEKLFFGSGTQLSVL.

This clonotype showed up many times. This chain uses TRBV15 with TRBJ1-5; D might be TRBD1 (6 bases). This CDR3 spans 14 amino acids. The V and J ends lost 3 bases and 7 bases respectively, with 13 bases between them. From germline, CDR1 is LNHNV and CDR2 YYDKDF (reference sequence). This CDR3 reads CATSSRGGEQPQHF. CDR3 sequence (DNA): TGTGCCACCAGCAGCAGGGGTGGAGAACAGCCCCAGCATTTT.